This TCR beta chain is drawn from a study of control samples from healthy donors and cancer patients. The length of the CDR3 is 11 residues. The V and J ends lost 5 bases and 11 bases respectively, with 13 bases between them. The assay was immunoSEQ multiplex PCR, and TCRdb's table has in-frame clones only and misses some. The sample yields over 15,000 clones, around 87% seen once. The sample consisted of PBMCs. This receptor was identified in a woman aged 70-85 years with colorectal cancer. This chain links TRBV12-3 or TRBV12-4 with TRBJ2-7; a weak D match, TRBD1 (7 bases). The CDR3 region is CASSRGGGEYF. The CDR3 DNA sequence: TGTGCCAGCAGTCGAGGGGGCGGGGAGTACTTC.